The 8 T cell receptor beta chains below all came from one sample that was sequenced in a study of control samples from healthy donors and cancer patients (dated by TCRdb to 2020 to 2021). The receptor library was made with the immunoSEQ multiplex PCR assay. The clones in this table, taken by TCRdb from immuneACCESS, are in-frame only. Not every clone is retained; where verified, under half of the shortfall comes from an unresolved V gene, and the cause of the rest is unknown. This sample comprises some 89,000 clones, around nine tenths of them detected only once. The leading ten clones occupy roughly 21% of the sample. Sequencing was done on a sample of blood. These receptors were collected from a man aged 25-40 years in good health.

The rearrangement joins TRBV5-1 to TRBJ1-1, with D tentatively TRBD1 (5 bases). Trimming removed 4 bases at V and 1 base at J, with 8 bases between. Per the germline V gene, CDR1 is SGHRS and CDR2 is YFSETQ. The CDR3 consists of 13 residues. The CDR3 here is CASSRGTNTEAFF. The CDR3 region has the DNA TGCGCCAGCAGCCGGGGGACGAACACTGAAGCTTTCTTT.

This chain uses TRBV2 with TRBJ1-1, with D possibly being TRBD1 (6 bases). This CDR3 is built from 15 residues. V lost 3 bases to trimming and J lost 3 bases, with 14 bases between them. CDR1 is SNHLY, CDR2 FYNNEI, per germline. The CDR3: CASSEQGPLDTEAFF. CDR3 nucleotides: TGTGCCAGCAGTGAGCAGGGGCCTTTAGACACTGAAGCTTTCTTT.

The rearrangement links TRBV7-9 to TRBJ1-2; TRBD1 might be the D (6 bases). The CDR3 is 12 residues long. Per the germline V gene, CDR1 is SEHNR and CDR2 is FQNEAQ (reference sequence). Trimming left V 5 bases short and J 8 bases short, with 12 bases between. This CDR3 is CASSVGQQGYTF. The CDR3 nucleotides read TGTGCCAGCAGCGTTGGACAGCAAGGCTACACCTTC.

The chain combines TRBV4-2 with TRBJ2-5; D gene ambiguous. Germline V gene data show CDR1 as LGHNA and CDR2 as YNFKEQ. The CDR3 is made up of 14 amino acids. V gave up 1 base and J gave up 1 base, with 7 bases separating them. The CDR3 reads CASSQGWGQETQYF. The CDR3 DNA follows: TGTGCCAGCAGCCAAGGGTGGGGCCAAGAGACCCAGTACTTC.

This clone was picked up a small number of times. The V call is TRBV5-1, the J call TRBJ2-1; no reliable D call. Per germline, CDR1 SGHRS and CDR2 YFSETQ. Trimming shortened V by 0 bases and J by 1 base, and 5 bases separated the two germline ends. This CDR3 spans 14 amino acids. The CDR3 DNA reads as TGCGCCAGCAGCTTGGCCGAATCCTACAATGAGCAGTTCTTC. It yields the protein CASSLAESYNEQFF.

The V gene is TRBV5-4, the J gene TRBJ2-3; either TRBD1 or TRBD2 may supply D (5 bases each). V shed 5 bases and J shed 0 bases, with 16 bases lying between them. The CDR3 is 16 residues long. Germline CDR1 SGHNT, CDR2 YYREEE (reference sequence). CDR3 in DNA: TGTGCCAGCAGTCGGGGTCGGGGCTTTAGCACAGATACGCAGTATTTT. Translating it yields CASSRGRGFSTDTQYF.

V usage is TRBV5-1 and J usage is TRBJ2-7, with D possibly being TRBD1 or TRBD2 (5 bases each). Looked up from germline, CDR1 is SGHRS and CDR2 is YFSETQ. The CDR3 extends over 15 amino acids. Trimming shortened V by 0 bases and J by 5 bases, and 15 bases separated the two germline ends. The DNA for the CDR3 is TGCGCCAGCAGCTTGGGAGGGGACCCCCCAGACGAGCAGTACTTC. Protein product: CASSLGGDPPDEQYF.

The J gene is TRBJ2-1, the V gene TRBV24-1, with D possibly being TRBD1 (6 bases). Trimming cost V 5 bases and J 6 bases, with 25 bases left between them. CDR1 is KGHDR, CDR2 SFDVKD, per germline. The CDR3 consists of 18 residues. The CDR3 protein is CATSARNPAGTLVNEQFF. CDR3 bases: TGTGCCACCAGTGCCAGAAACCCTGCCGGGACATTGGTCAATGAGCAGTTCTTC.